The following is a TCR beta chain sequence with its context. The antigen is undetermined. The data are from a study of shared clonotypes between healthy human individuals. Broader study findings: In this cohort, only blood was sampled, and tissue repertoires likely differ.

This CDR3 has 14 residues. V lost 7 bases, J lost 0 bases, and 9 bases lay in between. CDR1 is SNHLY, CDR2 FYNNEI, per germline. Assay: immunoSEQ multiplex PCR; the TCRdb copy retains only in-frame clones and omits some. The sample lists 2,500,000 or so clones; 85% to 95% were seen once. The chain has TRBV2 and TRBJ2-2; D is perhaps TRBD2 (6 bases). Sequenced input: naive CD4+ T cells from PBMCs. The subset: CD45RA+ positively selected. The sequence was collected from a man between 18 and 29 years old in good health. Some clones in this sample may be carry-over from other donors' samples. The CDR3 region has the DNA TGTGCCAGCACTCCGGGAGCGAACACCGGGGAGCTGTTTTTT. Protein sequence: CASTPGANTGELFF.